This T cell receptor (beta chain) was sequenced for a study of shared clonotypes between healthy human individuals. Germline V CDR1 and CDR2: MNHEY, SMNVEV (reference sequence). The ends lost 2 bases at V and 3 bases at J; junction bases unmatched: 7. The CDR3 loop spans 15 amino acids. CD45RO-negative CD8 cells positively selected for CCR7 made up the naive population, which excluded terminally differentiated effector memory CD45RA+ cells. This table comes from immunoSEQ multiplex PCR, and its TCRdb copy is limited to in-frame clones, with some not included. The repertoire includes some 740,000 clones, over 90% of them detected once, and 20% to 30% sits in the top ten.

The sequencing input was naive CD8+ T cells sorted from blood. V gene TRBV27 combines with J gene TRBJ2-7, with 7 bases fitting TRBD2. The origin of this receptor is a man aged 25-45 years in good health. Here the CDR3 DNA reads TGTGCCAGCAGTTTAGGAGCTAGCGGTGACTACGAGCAGTACTTC. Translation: CASSLGASGDYEQYF.